The entry that follows covers one TCR beta chain sequence. With 4 bases removed from V and 4 bases from J, the gap between germline ends came to 15 bases. The CDR3 loop spans 15 amino acids. CDR1 is SGHRS and CDR2 is YFSETQ in the germline V gene. The source of the sample is a study of blood T cell repertoires in COVID-19. Turning to the study itself: Acute and convalescent COVID-19 samples came from the United States, Italy and Spain.

TCRdb's table, derived via immunoSEQ multiplex PCR, lists solely in-frame clones and lacks some. The sample contains tens of thousands of clones, about 90% of which appear only once. The V call is TRBV5-1, the J call TRBJ2-1; the D gene is possibly TRBD2 (6 bases). This receptor was obtained from a human donor in a cohort sampled during active COVID-19. Sequencing was performed on peripheral blood. As DNA, the CDR3 is TGCGCCAGCAGCGGAGTCGGGAGCAGGTACAATGAGCAGTTCTTC. This sequence encodes CASSGVGSRYNEQFF.